These 20 T cell receptor beta chains originate from one sample sequenced in a study of OX40 agonist ivuxolimab in advanced cancers. Repertoires were generated with immunoSEQ multiplex PCR, while TCRdb's copy carries only in-frame clones and drops some. There are 45,000 to 50,000 clones in the sample; roughly nine tenths occur only once, and 52% lies in the top ten. The starting material was CD4+ or CD8+ T cells sorted from blood, obtained in a trial of the OX40 agonist ivuxolimab. The receptors originated from an adult with an advanced solid tumor such as melanoma, head and neck, liver or kidney cancer.

Regarding this clone: This is likely a read error, given that the CDR3 carries no conserved phenylalanine or tryptophan at its end. The chain carries TRBV20-1 and TRBJ2-7; D perhaps matches TRBD2 (6 bases). CDR3 length: 11 amino acids. CDR1 is DFQATT and CDR2 is SNEGSKA in the germline V gene (reference sequence). Trimming took 6 bases from V and 9 from J, leaving 15 bases between them. DNA for the CDR3: TGCAGTGCCTTGGGGGGTTGGTGGCAGTACCTC. Translating it yields CSALGGWWQYL.

The rearrangement links TRBV10-2 to TRBJ2-3; TRBD2 aligns across 14 bases. Germline assignment: CDR1 WSHSY and CDR2 SAAADI. V shed 6 bases, J shed 5 bases, and the junction held 7 bases outside the gene matches. The CDR3 runs to 16 residues. The CDR3 DNA reads as TGCGCCAGCAGCCCGACTAGCGGGGGGGCTGGAGATACGCAGTATTTT. Amino acid sequence: CASSPTSGGAGDTQYF.

This sequence joins TRBV6-6 and TRBJ2-1; 13 bases map to TRBD2. Germline lookup yields CDR1 MNHNY and CDR2 SVGAGI (reference sequence). V trimming: 5 bases; J trimming: 3 bases; junction bases outside the gene matches: 4. The CDR3 is 16 residues long. CDR3 nucleotides: TGTGCCAGCAGTCGCGGACTAGCGGGAGTCTACAATGAGCAGTTCTTC. This translates into CASSRGLAGVYNEQFF.

The rearrangement links TRBV5-6 to TRBJ2-2, with D unresolved. This CDR3 contains 13 residues. The germline V gene has CDR1 SGHDT and CDR2 YYEEEE. The V and J ends lost 7 bases and 2 bases respectively, with 9 bases between them. The CDR3 reads CASGDVNTGELFF. DNA for the CDR3: TGTGCCAGCGGAGATGTTAACACCGGGGAGCTGTTTTTT.

CDR3 region: CASSQVAGGSGANVLTF. The CDR3 coding sequence is TGCGCCAGCAGCCAAGTAGCGGGTGGCTCTGGGGCCAACGTCCTGACTTTC. The rearrangement uses TRBV4-1 and TRBJ2-6; 7 nucleotides agree with TRBD2. The germline CDR1 and CDR2 sequences are MGHRA and YSYEKL. V lost 1 base to trimming and J lost 0 bases; unmatched junction nucleotides: 3. The CDR3 is made up of 17 amino acids.

This clone was recorded only once. V and J are TRBV19 and TRBJ2-3; D is undetermined. V was trimmed by 3 bases and J by 3 bases, leaving 10 bases between them. The CDR3 contains 14 residues. From germline, CDR1 is LNHDA and CDR2 SQIVND (reference sequence). CDR3 region: CASSIPTETDTQYF. Here the CDR3 DNA reads TGTGCCAGTAGTATCCCGACCGAAACAGATACGCAGTATTTT.

The rearrangement uses TRBV4-3 and TRBJ2-6; 8 bases map to TRBD1. Germline V gene sequence: CDR1 LGHNA, CDR2 YSLEER. The V segment lost 1 base and the J segment 1 base; nucleotides outside the gene matches: 3. The CDR3 totals 17 residues. The DNA for the CDR3 is TGCGCCAGCAGCCAAGGCAGGGGGCAGTCTGGGGCCAACGTCCTGACTTTC. Its protein is CASSQGRGQSGANVLTF.

The genes are TRBV11-2 and TRBJ1-1; D unresolved. V was trimmed by 6 bases and J by 1 base, leaving 12 bases between them. This CDR3 region has 14 residues. Germline V gives CDR1 SGHAT, CDR2 FQNNGV. The CDR3 DNA is TGTGCCAGCAGTGTACTTTCAGGGAACACTGAAGCTTTCTTT. This gives the protein CASSVLSGNTEAFF. The whole variable domain, filled in from reference TRBV11-2 and TRBJ1-1, reads EAGVAQSPRYKIIEKRQSVAFWCNPISGHATLYWYQQILGQGPKLLIQFQNNGVVDDSQLPKDRFSAERLKGVDSTLKIQPAKLEDSAVYLCASSVLSGNTEAFFGQGTRLTVV.

The chain combines TRBV19 with TRBJ1-5, with a weak D call TRBD1 (6 bases). Trimming shortened V by 3 bases and J by 3 bases, and 15 bases separated the two germline ends. The germline gives CDR1 LNHDA, CDR2 SQIVND (reference sequence). There are 16 residues in the CDR3. CDR3 protein: CASSIPGQPFNQPQHF. As DNA, the CDR3 is TGTGCCAGTAGTATTCCTGGACAGCCTTTCAATCAGCCCCAGCATTTT.

The J gene is TRBJ2-7, the V gene TRBV10-1; 10 nucleotides match TRBD2. The germline gives CDR1 WNHNN, CDR2 SYGVQD (reference sequence). The CDR3 extends over 14 amino acids. J was trimmed by 6 bases and V by 8 bases; bases with no gene match: 10. The CDR3 spells CASGTTSGLGEQYF. The DNA of the CDR3 is TGCGCCAGCGGCACGACTAGCGGGTTGGGCGAGCAGTACTTC.

J is TRBJ1-1 and V is TRBV5-5; perhaps TRBD1 as D (6 bases). Trimming took off 4 bases at V and 1 base at J, with 11 bases between the two ends. CDR1 SGHKS and CDR2 YYEKEE come from the germline V gene (reference sequence). The CDR3 loop spans 14 amino acids. The CDR3 reads CASSRQASNTEAFF. DNA of the CDR3: TGTGCCAGCAGCCGACAGGCGTCGAACACTGAAGCTTTCTTT.

This clone was counted only a few times. The V gene is TRBV7-9, the J gene TRBJ2-7; no clear D. The germline V gene has CDR1 SEHNR and CDR2 FQNEAQ (reference sequence). The V and J ends lost 1 base and 3 bases respectively, with 1 base between them. This CDR3 has 11 residues. In nucleotides, the CDR3 is TGTGCCAGCAGCTTAGACTACGAGCAGTACTTC. Translated: CASSLDYEQYF.

V is TRBV10-3 and J is TRBJ1-1, with a possible D match to TRBD1 (6 bases). The CDR3 has 15 residues. Deletions cut 0 bases from V and 3 bases from J, with 11 bases between. Germline CDR1 ENHRY, CDR2 SYGVKD. This CDR3 reads CAISESGSGDTEAFF. CDR3 coding DNA: TGTGCCATCAGTGAGTCGGGTTCAGGGGACACTGAAGCTTTCTTT.

This clone has just one count. The genes are TRBV28 and TRBJ1-1, with TRBD1 matching over 8 bases. The CDR3 totals 16 residues. Germline V gene data show CDR1 as MDHEN and CDR2 as SYDVKM. J was trimmed by 4 bases and V by 4 bases; bases with no gene match: 11. The CDR3 nucleotides are TGTGCCAGCAGTTCGACAGGGGAAGTACTTGCCACTGAAGCTTTCTTT. This gives the protein CASSSTGEVLATEAFF. The full variable domain, with the rest looked up from reference TRBV28 and TRBJ1-1, is DVKVTQSSRYLVKRTGEKVFLECVQDMDHENMFWYRQDPGLGLRLIYFSYDVKMKEKGDIPEGYSVSREKKERFSLILESASTNQTSMYLCASSSTGEVLATEAFFGQGTRLTVV.

V gene TRBV10-3 combines with J gene TRBJ2-3; 7 bases fit TRBD2. Germline V lookup: CDR1 ENHRY, CDR2 SYGVKD. V was pared by 4 bases and J by 5 bases, with 6 bases of the junction left unmatched. The CDR3 contains 14 residues. CDR3 sequence reads: CAISVAGAGDTQYF. CDR3 DNA: TGTGCCATCAGTGTTGCGGGAGCTGGAGATACGCAGTATTTT.

This clone was picked up one time. This sequence joins TRBV27 and TRBJ1-4; D might be TRBD1 (5 bases). The CDR3 consists of 15 residues. From germline, CDR1 is MNHEY and CDR2 SMNVEV (reference sequence). V was clipped by 1 base and J by 7 bases, with 13 bases between them. The CDR3 reads CASSLYRGPSEKLFF. Here the CDR3 DNA reads TGTGCCAGCAGTTTATACCGGGGCCCTTCTGAAAAACTGTTTTTT.

The rearrangement links TRBV27 to TRBJ1-6; D possibly corresponds to TRBD1 (6 bases). The V end lost 5 bases, the J end lost 5 bases, and 13 bases lay between the germline ends. CDR1 and CDR2 from the germline V gene are MNHEY and SMNVEV (reference sequence). The CDR3 spans 15 residues. The CDR3 sequence is CASSGLGGNNSPLHF. CDR3 sequence (DNA): TGTGCCAGCAGTGGCCTCGGGGGCAATAATTCACCCCTCCACTTT.

V and J are TRBV4-3 and TRBJ1-2, with D uncertain. The CDR3 is 14 amino acids. V gave up 0 bases and J gave up 5 bases, with 10 bases separating them. Germline V CDR1 and CDR2: LGHNA, YSLEER. CDR3 sequence: CASSQDSAVYGYTF. The CDR3 bases are TGCGCCAGCAGCCAAGACTCGGCTGTTTATGGCTACACCTTC.

The chain's CDR3 is CASSEARTSGKYEQYF. CDR3 bases: TGTGCCAGCAGTGAAGCAAGGACTAGCGGGAAATACGAGCAGTACTTC. The J gene is TRBJ2-7, the V gene TRBV6-1; 12 nucleotides align to TRBD2. The CDR3 is 16 residues long. Germline assignment: CDR1 MNHNS and CDR2 SASEGT. V trimming: 0 bases; J trimming: 4 bases; junction bases outside the gene matches: 4.

The V and J genes are TRBV5-6 and TRBJ2-7; D is possibly TRBD2 (5 bases). CDR1 is SGHDT, CDR2 YYEEEE, per germline. V lost 3 bases, J lost 0 bases, and 16 bases lay in between. The CDR3 has 16 residues. The CDR3: CASSSLGMALSYEQYF. The CDR3 DNA reads TGTGCCAGCAGCTCCCTCGGGATGGCCCTCTCCTACGAGCAGTACTTC.